This T cell receptor (beta chain) was identified during a study of blood T cell repertoires in COVID-19. On the study more broadly: Collection of acute and convalescent COVID-19 samples took place in the United States, Italy and Spain. Sources were T cells, B-cell-depleted T cells, or PBMCs; the material itself was cDNA or gDNA.

Germline V gene lookup returns CDR1 WSHSY and CDR2 SAAADI. The CDR3 is made up of 16 amino acids. V lost 7 bases to trimming and J lost 2 bases; unmatched junction nucleotides: 6. Per the study methods: Amplification from reference gene primers served as the basis for estimated nucleated cell counts. Profiling relied on immunoSEQ multiplex PCR, and the TCRdb table lists in-frame clones only, not all of them. D and trimming were read from the DNA, whereas the V and J calls and clone size are those reported in that table. Here the sample spans about 250,000 clones, roughly four fifths being singletons.

Sequencing was done on a sample of peripheral blood. The V gene is TRBV10-2, the J gene TRBJ2-6; 9 nucleotides align to TRBD1. The TCR comes from a man of 80 years or more with acute or convalescent COVID-19. The CDR3 is CASKTGGAAGANVLTF. In DNA, the CDR3 is TGCGCCAGCAAAACAGGGGGCGCGGCTGGGGCCAACGTCCTGACTTTC.